This TCR beta chain was identified in a study of response to subunit inactivated influenza vaccine. Notes on the study in general: The authors offered the suggestion that each seasonal influenza vaccination recruits few new T cells.

This clonotype was seen at least ten times. Its matching antigen is unknown. One entry per CDR3 protein results from TCRdb running MiXCR on the RT-PCR reads. The table has a few hundred thousand distinct CDR3 sequences, approximately 14% seen once. V lost 5 bases and J 7 bases, leaving 9 bases between the germline ends. The CDR3 totals 12 residues. CDR1 and CDR2 (germline): SGHTA, FQGNSA. The genes are TRBV7-2 and TRBJ2-1; no definite D call. The receptor was derived from a man aged 50 or older who received an inactivated influenza vaccine. The specimen comprised PBMCs from blood, sampled 11 to 12 days after vaccination. The CDR3: CASSPQKNEQFF. In DNA, the CDR3 is TGTGCCAGCAGCCCCCAGAAAAATGAGCAGTTCTTC.